Below, one T cell receptor (beta chain) is given with its context. Its antigen remains unidentified. It has no much larger one-base neighbor in the sample; base qualities were not kept. The data belong to a study of vaccination effects on CD4 cells after COVID-19 (dated 2022 in TCRdb). Study-wide context: Each participant received two doses of an mRNA SARS-CoV-2 vaccine, either BNT162b2 or mRNA-1273. In a couple of convalescent patients, pre-vaccine samples were collected 16 days and one week ahead of the first dose, 142 and 148 days after COVID-19 diagnosis. The study compared SARS-CoV-2 spike-specific CD4+ TCR repertoires before and after mRNA vaccination in COVID-19 convalescent patients and infection-naive vaccine recipients. A total of over nine COVID-19 convalescent patients and a handful of SARS-CoV-2-naive healthy vaccine recipients were included in the full study. In the study, cultures from other donors were sequenced using the Oncomine TCR Beta short-read assay on an Illumina iSeq 100. General conclusions and limits of the study: For convalescent patients, new clones induced by the vaccine made up most of the post-vaccine spike-reactive repertoire, and these new clones were largely distinct from the clones induced by infection. Limitations of the study were the small number of convalescent patients and the absence of early post-infection timepoints. At late post-vaccination timepoints, both infection-induced and vaccine-induced clones showed marked clonal contraction, consistent with waning T cell responses.

To identify antigen-specific CD4+ T cell clonotypes by their expansion, the ViraFEST assay first stimulated PBMC with viral peptide pools and then applied TCR sequencing. After less than 13 days of culture, CD4+ T cells were isolated with the EasySep CD4+ T cell isolation kit. PCR-confirmed SARS-CoV-2 infection had occurred in convalescent patients between March and December 2020, before the Alpha, Beta and Delta variants emerged in the United States. Some 2 million PBMC per well were cultured in IMDM with 5% human AB serum, 9 to 10 IU/ml IL-2 and gentamicin, plus 10 ug/ml peptides. On days 3 and 7, half of the culture medium was replaced with fresh IL-2-containing medium. Unless noted otherwise, every peptide stimulation condition was grown in triplicate wells. Using Ficoll-Paque Plus gradient centrifugation, PBMC were separated from whole blood and then either used fresh or cryopreserved at -140C. The QIAamp micro DNA kit was used to extract genomic DNA from the cultured CD4+ T cells.

Receptor amplification or capture employed the immunoSEQ multiplex PCR assay. DNA from the cultured, isolated CD4+ T cells was subjected to TCR beta CDR3 sequencing. The paper's data handling went like this. The analysis removed non-productive TCR sequences, trimmed reads to the CDR3 region, and retained only CDR3s that were 7 or more amino acids long. Antigen-specific clonotypes were identified with the MANAFEST web app by comparing expansion in peptide wells against reference cultures. To count as positive, a clone had to show expansion at FDR<0.05 compared with the reference and with all other wells, an odds ratio above 5, and a frequency above 0.1% in two replicate wells. A clonotype was called cross-reactive if it was significantly expanded both in SARS-CoV-2 spike wells and in at least one common cold coronavirus spike condition. Using the stringdist R package, CDR3 similarity was measured by Levenshtein distance, and unrooted trees were constructed with ape in R 3.6.1. The immuneACCESS repertoire file appears here via TCRdb, limited to in-frame rearrangements. These files lack a portion of the clones; in checked studies, under half of the deficit traces to unresolved V genes, and the cause of the others is not known. V, J and clone size derive from that table, while D and trimming were established from the DNA sequence. The sample table lists about 45,000 clones, around 79% of them with a count of one. The top ten clones comprise roughly 27% of the sample.

CDR3 length: 14 amino acids, cysteine to phenylalanine. Left in the record is the CDR3 DNA by itself, 42 bases read in frame from the first base. V is pruned by 0 bases and J by 12 bases, leaving 5 bases of the junction without a gene match. The germline V gene encodes CDR1 LGHDT and CDR2 YNNKEL (reference sequence). The source of this sequence is a human donor who had a prior SARS-CoV-2 infection. Source: CD4+ T cells from PBMCs cultured with a peptide pool, taken before COVID-19 vaccination. The sequence links TRBV3-1 (or the pseudogene TRBV3-2) to TRBJ2-1; 10 junctional bases match TRBD2. The DNA sequence is TGTGCCAGCAGCCAAGATCTAGCGGGGGAGTCGCAGTTCTTC. Protein translation: CASSQDLAGESQFF.